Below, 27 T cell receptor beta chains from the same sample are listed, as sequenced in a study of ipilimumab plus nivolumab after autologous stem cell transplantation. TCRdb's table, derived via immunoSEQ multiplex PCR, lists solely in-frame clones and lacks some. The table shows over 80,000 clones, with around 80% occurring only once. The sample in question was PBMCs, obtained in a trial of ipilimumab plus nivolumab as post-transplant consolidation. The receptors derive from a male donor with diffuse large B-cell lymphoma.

This CDR3 is CASRQGDYQPQHF. DNA for the CDR3: TGTGCCAGCAGACAGGGGGACTATCAGCCCCAGCATTTT. V gene TRBV2 combines with J gene TRBJ1-5; 8 bases line up with TRBD1. The CDR3 extends over 13 amino acids. After removal of 6 bases from V and 5 bases from J, the junction contained 3 bases not matched to a gene. Germline V lookup: CDR1 SNHLY, CDR2 FYNNEI. The full variable domain, with the rest looked up from reference TRBV2 and TRBJ1-5, is EPEVTQTPSHQVTQMGQEVILRCVPISNHLYFYWYRQILGQKVEFLVSFYNNEISEKSEIFDDQFSVERPDGSNFTLKIRSTKLEDSAMYFCASRQGDYQPQHFGDGTRLSIL.

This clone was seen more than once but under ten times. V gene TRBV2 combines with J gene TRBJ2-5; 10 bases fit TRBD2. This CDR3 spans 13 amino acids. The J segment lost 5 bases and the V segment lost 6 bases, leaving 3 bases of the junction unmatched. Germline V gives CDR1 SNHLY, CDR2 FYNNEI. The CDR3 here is CASRDSGGETQYF. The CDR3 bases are TGTGCCAGCAGAGATAGCGGGGGGGAGACCCAGTACTTC.

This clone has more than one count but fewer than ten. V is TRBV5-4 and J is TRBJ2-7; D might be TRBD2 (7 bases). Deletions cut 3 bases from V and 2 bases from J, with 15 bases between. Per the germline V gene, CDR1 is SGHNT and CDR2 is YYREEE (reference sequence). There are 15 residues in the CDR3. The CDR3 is CASSYSGGAAYEQYF. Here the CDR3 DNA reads TGTGCCAGCAGCTACTCGGGGGGCGCAGCCTACGAGCAGTACTTC.

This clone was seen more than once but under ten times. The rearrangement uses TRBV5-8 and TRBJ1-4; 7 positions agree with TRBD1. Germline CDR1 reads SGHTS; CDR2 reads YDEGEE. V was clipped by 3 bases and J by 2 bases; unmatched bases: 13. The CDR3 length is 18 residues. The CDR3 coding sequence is TGTGCCAGCAGCTCGACGACAGGGATGGTGGCTACTAATGAAAAACTGTTTTTT. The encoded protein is CASSSTTGMVATNEKLFF.

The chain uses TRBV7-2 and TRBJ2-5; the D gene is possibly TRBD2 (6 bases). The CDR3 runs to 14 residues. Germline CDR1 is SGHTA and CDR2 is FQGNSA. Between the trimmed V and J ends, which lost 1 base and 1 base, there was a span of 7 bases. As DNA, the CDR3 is TGTGCCAGCAGCTTAGATAGCGGCCAAGAGACCCAGTACTTC. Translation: CASSLDSGQETQYF.

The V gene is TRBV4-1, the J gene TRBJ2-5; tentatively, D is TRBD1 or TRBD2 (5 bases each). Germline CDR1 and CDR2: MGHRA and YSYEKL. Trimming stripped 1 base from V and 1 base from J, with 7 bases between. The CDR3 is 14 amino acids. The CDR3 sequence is CASSQAGLQETQYF. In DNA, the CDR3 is TGCGCCAGCAGCCAAGCGGGGCTCCAAGAGACCCAGTACTTC.

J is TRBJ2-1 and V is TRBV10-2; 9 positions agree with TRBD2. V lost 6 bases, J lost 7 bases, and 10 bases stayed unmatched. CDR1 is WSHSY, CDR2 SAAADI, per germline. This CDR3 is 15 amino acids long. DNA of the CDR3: TGCGCCAGCAGACCAGTAGCGGGGGTTTTGAATGAGCAGTTCTTC. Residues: CASRPVAGVLNEQFF.

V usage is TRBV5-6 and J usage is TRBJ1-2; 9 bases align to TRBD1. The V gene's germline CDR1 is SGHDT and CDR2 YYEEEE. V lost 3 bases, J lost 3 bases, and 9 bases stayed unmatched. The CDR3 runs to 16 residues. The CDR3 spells CASSSSRQGEYYGYTF. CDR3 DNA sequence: TGTGCCAGCAGCTCCTCCAGACAGGGGGAGTACTATGGCTACACCTTC.

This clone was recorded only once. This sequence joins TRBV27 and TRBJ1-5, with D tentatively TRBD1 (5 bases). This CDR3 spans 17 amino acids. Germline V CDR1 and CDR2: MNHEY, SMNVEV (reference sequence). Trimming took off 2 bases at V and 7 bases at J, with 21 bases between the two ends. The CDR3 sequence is CASSLMGGLGGRQPQHF. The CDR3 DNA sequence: TGTGCCAGCAGTTTAATGGGGGGGTTGGGAGGCCGACAGCCCCAGCATTTT.

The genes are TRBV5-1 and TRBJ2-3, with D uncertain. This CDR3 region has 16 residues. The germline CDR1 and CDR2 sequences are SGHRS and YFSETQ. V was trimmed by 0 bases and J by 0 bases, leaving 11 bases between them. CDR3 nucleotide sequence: TGCGCCAGCAGCTTGGGGTCTTCTTCTAGCACAGATACGCAGTATTTT. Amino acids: CASSLGSSSSTDTQYF.

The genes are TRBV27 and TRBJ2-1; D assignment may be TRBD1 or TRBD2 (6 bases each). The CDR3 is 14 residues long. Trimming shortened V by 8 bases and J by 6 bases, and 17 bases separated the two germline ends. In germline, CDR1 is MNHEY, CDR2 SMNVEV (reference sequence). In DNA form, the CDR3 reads TGTGCCAGCTCTCTCGGGGGCCGGGGCAATGAGCAGTTCTTC. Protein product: CASSLGGRGNEQFF.

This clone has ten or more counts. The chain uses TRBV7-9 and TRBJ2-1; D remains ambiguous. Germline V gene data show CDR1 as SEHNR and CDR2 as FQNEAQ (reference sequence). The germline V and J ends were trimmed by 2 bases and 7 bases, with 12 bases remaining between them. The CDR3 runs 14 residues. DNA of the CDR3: TGTGCCAGCAGCTTACGTCTGGGTGTGAATGAGCAGTTCTTC. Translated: CASSLRLGVNEQFF. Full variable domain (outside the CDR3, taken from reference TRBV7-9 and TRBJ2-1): DTGVSQNPRHKITKRGQNVTFRCDPISEHNRLYWYRQTLGQGPEFLTYFQNEAQLEKSRLLSDRFSAERPKGSFSTLEIQRTEQGDSAMYLCASSLRLGVNEQFFGPGTRLTVL.

CDR3 in amino acids: CASSQGFNYEQYF. The CDR3, as DNA: TGTGCCAGCTCACAGGGGTTTAACTACGAGCAGTACTTC. The chain uses TRBV18 and TRBJ2-7; TRBD1 is a possible D gene (5 bases). This CDR3 is built from 13 residues. Trimming left V 4 bases short and J 3 bases short, with 10 bases between. In germline, CDR1 is KGHSH, CDR2 LQKENI.

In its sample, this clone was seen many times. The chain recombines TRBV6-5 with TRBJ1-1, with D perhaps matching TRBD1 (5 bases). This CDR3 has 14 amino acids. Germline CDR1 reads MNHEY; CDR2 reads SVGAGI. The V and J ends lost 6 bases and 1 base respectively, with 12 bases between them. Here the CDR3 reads CASRARDPNTEAFF. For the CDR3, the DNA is TGTGCCAGCAGGGCCAGGGACCCGAACACTGAAGCTTTCTTT.

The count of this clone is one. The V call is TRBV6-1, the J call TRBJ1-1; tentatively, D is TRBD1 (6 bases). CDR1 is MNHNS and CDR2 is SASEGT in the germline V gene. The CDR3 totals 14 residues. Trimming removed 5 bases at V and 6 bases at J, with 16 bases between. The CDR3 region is CASSLTSDRAEAFF. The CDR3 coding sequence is TGTGCCAGCAGTTTAACCTCGGACAGAGCTGAAGCTTTCTTT.

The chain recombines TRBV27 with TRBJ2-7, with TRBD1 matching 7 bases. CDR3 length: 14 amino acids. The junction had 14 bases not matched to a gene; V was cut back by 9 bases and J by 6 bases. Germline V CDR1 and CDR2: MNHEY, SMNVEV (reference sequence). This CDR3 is CARAPGTEFGEQYF. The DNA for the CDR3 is TGTGCCAGGGCTCCCGGGACAGAATTCGGCGAGCAGTACTTC.

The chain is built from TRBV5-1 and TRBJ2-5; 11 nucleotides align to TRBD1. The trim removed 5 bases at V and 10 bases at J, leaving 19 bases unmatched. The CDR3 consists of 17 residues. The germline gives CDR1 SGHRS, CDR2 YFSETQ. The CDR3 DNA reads TGCGCCAGCAGTTCGGGGACAGGGGGAAAATTGAAGAGAGGCCAGTACTTC. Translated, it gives CASSSGTGGKLKRGQYF. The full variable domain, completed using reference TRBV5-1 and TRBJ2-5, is KAGVTQTPRYLIKTRGQQVTLSCSPISGHRSVSWYQQTPGQGLQFLFEYFSETQRNKGNFPGRFSGRQFSNSRSEMNVSTLELGDSALYLCASSSGTGGKLKRGQYFGPGTRLLVL.

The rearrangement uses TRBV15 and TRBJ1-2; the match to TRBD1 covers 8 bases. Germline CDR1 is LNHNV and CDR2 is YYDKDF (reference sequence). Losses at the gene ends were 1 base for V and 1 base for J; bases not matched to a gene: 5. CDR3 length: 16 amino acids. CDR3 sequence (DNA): TGTGCCACCAGCAGAGTTAGGACAGGGCTTAACTATGGCTACACCTTC. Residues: CATSRVRTGLNYGYTF.

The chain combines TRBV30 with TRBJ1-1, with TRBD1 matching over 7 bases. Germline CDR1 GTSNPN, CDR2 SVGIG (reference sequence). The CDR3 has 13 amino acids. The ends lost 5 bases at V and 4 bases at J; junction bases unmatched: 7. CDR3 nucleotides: TGTGCCTGGCTAGGGGGCAGAGGCACTGAAGCTTTCTTT. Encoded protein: CAWLGGRGTEAFF.

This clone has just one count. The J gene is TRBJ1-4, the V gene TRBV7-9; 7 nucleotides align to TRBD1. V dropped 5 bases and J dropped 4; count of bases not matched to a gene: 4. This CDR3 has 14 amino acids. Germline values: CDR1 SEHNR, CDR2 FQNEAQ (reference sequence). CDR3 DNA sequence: TGTGCCAGCAGCCACGGACAGGTTAATGAAAAACTGTTTTTT. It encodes CASSHGQVNEKLFF.

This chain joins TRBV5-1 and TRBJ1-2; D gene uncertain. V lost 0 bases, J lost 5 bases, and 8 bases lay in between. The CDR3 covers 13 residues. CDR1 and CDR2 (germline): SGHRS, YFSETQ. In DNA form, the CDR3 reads TGCGCCAGCAGCTTGGGCCACGAGTATGGCTACACCTTC. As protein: CASSLGHEYGYTF.

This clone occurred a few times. The CDR3 region has the DNA TGTGCCAGCAGTGAAGCTATCGGGGGCAACCAGTTCTTC. Its translation is CASSEAIGGNQFF. This chain joins TRBV2 and TRBJ2-1; tentatively, D is TRBD1 or TRBD2 (6 bases each). This CDR3 spans 13 amino acids. The ends were cut back, 0 bases at V and 13 bases at J, with 13 bases in the middle. The V gene's germline CDR1 is SNHLY and CDR2 FYNNEI. Full variable domain (outside the CDR3, taken from reference TRBV2 and TRBJ2-1): EPEVTQTPSHQVTQMGQEVILRCVPISNHLYFYWYRQILGQKVEFLVSFYNNEISEKSEIFDDQFSVERPDGSNFTLKIRSTKLEDSAMYFCASSEAIGGNQFFGPGTRLTVL.

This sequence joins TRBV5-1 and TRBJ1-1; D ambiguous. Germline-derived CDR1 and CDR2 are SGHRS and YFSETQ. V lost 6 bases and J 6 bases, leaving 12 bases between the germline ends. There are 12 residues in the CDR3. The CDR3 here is CASKEERAEAFF. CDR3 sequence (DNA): TGCGCCAGCAAGGAGGAACGGGCTGAAGCTTTCTTT.

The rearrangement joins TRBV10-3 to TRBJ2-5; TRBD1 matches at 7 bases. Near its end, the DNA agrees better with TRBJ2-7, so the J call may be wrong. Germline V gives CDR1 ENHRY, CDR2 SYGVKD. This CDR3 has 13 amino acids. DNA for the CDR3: TGTGCCACCGCCCGGGACAGAACCTACGAGCAGTACTTC. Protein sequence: CATARDRTYEQYF.

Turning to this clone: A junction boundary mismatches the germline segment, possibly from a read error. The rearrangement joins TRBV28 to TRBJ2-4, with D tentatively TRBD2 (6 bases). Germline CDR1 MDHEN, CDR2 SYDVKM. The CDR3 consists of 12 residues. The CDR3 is CASSSPGRGRDF. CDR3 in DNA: TGTGCCAGCAGTTCCCCCGGGCGGGGCCGGGACTTC.

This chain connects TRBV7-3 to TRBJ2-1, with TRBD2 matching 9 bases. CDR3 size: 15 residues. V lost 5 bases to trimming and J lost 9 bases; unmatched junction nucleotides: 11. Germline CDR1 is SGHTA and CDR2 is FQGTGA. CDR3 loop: CASSPSAGGPGEQFF. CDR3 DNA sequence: TGTGCCAGCAGCCCCTCGGCGGGGGGGCCGGGTGAGCAGTTCTTC.

The CDR3 protein is CASSLGGGQTEAFF. The DNA of the CDR3 is TGCGCCAGCAGCTTGGGTGGGGGACAGACTGAAGCTTTCTTT. V gene TRBV5-1 combines with J gene TRBJ1-1; 7 nucleotides align to TRBD1. The V gene's germline CDR1 is SGHRS and CDR2 YFSETQ. The CDR3 is made up of 14 amino acids. The trim removed 0 bases at V and 5 bases at J, leaving 4 bases unmatched.